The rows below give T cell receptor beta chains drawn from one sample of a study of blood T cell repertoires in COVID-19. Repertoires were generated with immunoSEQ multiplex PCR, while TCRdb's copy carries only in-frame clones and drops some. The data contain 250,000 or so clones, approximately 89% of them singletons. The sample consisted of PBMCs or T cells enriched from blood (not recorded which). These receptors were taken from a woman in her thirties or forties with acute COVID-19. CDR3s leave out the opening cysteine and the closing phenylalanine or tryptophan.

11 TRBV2 ASRSPEGMEAF
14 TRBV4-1 ASSPRTGGFTGELF
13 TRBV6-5 ASRAAGAPNTEAF
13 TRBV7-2 ASSPPEGEDYGYT
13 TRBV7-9 ASSQLAAYTDTQY
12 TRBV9 ASSVGPQDYGYT
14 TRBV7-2 ASSLRRPGDYNEQF
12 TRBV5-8 ASSKRQGGETQY
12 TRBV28 ASTRGGAITEAF
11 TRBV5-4 AAEGLEANVLT
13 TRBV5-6 ASSLVRLPYNEQF
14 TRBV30 AWSDLVRASNYGYT
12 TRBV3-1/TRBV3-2 ASSQAGQSYGYT
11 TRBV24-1 ATSAQANTEAF
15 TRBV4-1 ASSQGPDRGLNYGYT
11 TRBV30 AWKASGYNEQF
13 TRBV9 ASSPRQGSNYGYT
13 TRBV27 ASRRLAGNTDTQY
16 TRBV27 ASSKGGAGALMNTEAF
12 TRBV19 ASRKGGVPGELF
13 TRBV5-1 ASSLSLTGLHRAF
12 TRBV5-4 ASSLPTLNTEAF
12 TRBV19 ASSKGATNYGYT
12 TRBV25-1 ASRTSGTAYGYT
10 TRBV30 AWSVQGGKLF
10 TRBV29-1 SGNLADNEQF
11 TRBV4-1 ASSAGVEETQY
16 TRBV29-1 SVVAPSRAGATIDTQY
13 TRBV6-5 ASTKPGGSYNEQF
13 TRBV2 ASSEAGRGSYEQY
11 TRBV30 AWSATSELEQF
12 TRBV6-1 ASSERGSYYEQY
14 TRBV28 ASSSPAGTAYNEQF
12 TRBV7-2 ASSRGTGQEKLF
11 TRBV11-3 ASSSILGAEQF
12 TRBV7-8 ASSRQGRGNTIY
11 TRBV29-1 SVEDLRGYGYT
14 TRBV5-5 ASSLAPTGYNQPQH
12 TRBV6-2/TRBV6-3 ASSDPTGGYGYT
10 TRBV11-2 ASSLASYEQY
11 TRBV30 AWRDSWNTEAF
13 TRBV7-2 ASSPPTGAHEKLF
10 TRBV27 ASSLAPGEQY
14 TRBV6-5 ASSYSGQATNEKLF
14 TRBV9 ASSVESGRAVGEQF
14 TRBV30 AWSVRGRASNYGYT
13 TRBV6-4 ASSDRLAGVGEQF
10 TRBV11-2 ASSQGNNEQF
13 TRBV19 ASSIEIRPLRGYT
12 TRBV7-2 ASSFRGFREKLF
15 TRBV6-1 ASSEEGDRGLIYGYT
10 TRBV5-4 ARGQGGRTQY
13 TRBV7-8 ASSLGQREGYIQY
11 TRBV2 ASRGGIYEKLF